These T cell receptor beta chains were read from a single sample in a study of OX40 agonist ivuxolimab in advanced cancers. The assay was immunoSEQ multiplex PCR, and TCRdb's table has in-frame clones only and misses some. The data show about 76,000 clones, approximately 80% seen once. The source material was CD4+ or CD8+ T cells sorted from blood, sampled in a trial of the OX40 agonist ivuxolimab. The source is an adult with an advanced solid tumor such as melanoma, head and neck, liver or kidney cancer. Each CDR3 is given with its conserved first and last residue. A D gene is named only where the DNA matches it firmly. Clone size is shown for a subset of rows, as once, few, many or a class of expanded clone.

j_gene	d_gene	abundance	v_gene	len	CDR3aa	CDR3nt
TRBJ1-2	-	-	TRBV19	12	CASRDWTYGYTF	TGTGCCAGCCGGGACTGGACCTATGGCTACACCTTC
TRBJ1-2	TRBD1	once	TRBV28	15	CASSPGQETNYGYTF	TGTGCCAGCAGTCCCGGACAGGAGACTAACTATGGCTACACCTTC
TRBJ1-1	-	-	TRBV7-9	13	CASSSIGGTEAFF	TGTGCCAGCAGCTCCATAGGGGGAACTGAAGCTTTCTTT
TRBJ2-1	-	-	TRBV6-5	13	CASSYGVYNEQFF	TGTGCCAGCAGTTACGGGGTCTACAATGAGCAGTTCTTC
TRBJ1-1	-	-	TRBV28	15	CASSLTPRRGTEAFF	TGTGCCAGCAGTTTAACCCCGCGCAGGGGCACTGAAGCTTTCTTT
TRBJ2-7	-	-	TRBV6-6	14	CASSSTGRAYEQYF	TGTGCCAGCAGTTCAACGGGGCGAGCCTACGAGCAGTACTTC
TRBJ2-7	-	-	TRBV11-3	16	CASSAYEGPRLAEQYF	TGTGCCAGCAGCGCCTACGAGGGCCCCCGGTTGGCCGAGCAGTACTTC
TRBJ2-1	-	-	TRBV6-5	14	CASSLRGHYNEQFF	TGTGCCAGCAGCCTCCGGGGGCATTACAATGAGCAGTTCTTC
TRBJ2-5	-	-	TRBV7-2	14	CASSSPGQQETQYF	TGTGCCAGCAGCTCCCCGGGACAACAAGAGACCCAGTACTTC
TRBJ2-7	-	-	TRBV6-5	11	CATQRGYEQYF	TGTGCCACCCAGAGGGGGTACGAGCAGTACTTC
TRBJ1-3	-	-	TRBV5-1	15	CASSLADSSGNTIYF	TGCGCCAGCAGCTTGGCGGACAGCTCTGGAAACACCATATATTTT
TRBJ1-1	-	-	TRBV7-9	13	CASTKGRNTEAFF	TGTGCCAGCACGAAGGGCAGGAACACTGAAGCTTTCTTT
TRBJ1-2	TRBD1	-	TRBV18	16	CASSPTGAGLGYGYTF	TGTGCCAGCTCACCGACAGGGGCAGGATTGGGCTATGGCTACACCTTC
TRBJ2-7	-	-	TRBV9	15	CASSAAPWPAYEQYF	TGTGCCAGCAGCGCAGCCCCATGGCCTGCCTACGAGCAGTACTTC